This TCR beta chain came from a study of metastatic and nonmetastatic thyroid tumors. Study in general: Across peripheral blood and tumor or nodule tissue samples taken from malignant and benign thyroid patients, the repertoires were compared with one another. Study findings and constraints: It was reportedly found that TCR beta diversity was significantly higher in malignant thyroid tumors than in benign nodules, a difference seen in both blood and tumor samples.

All patients reached thyroid surgery having received no treatment beforehand. The trim removed 4 bases at V and 7 bases at J, leaving 14 bases unmatched. The CDR3 sequence is 16 residues long. Germline CDR1 reads SGDLS; CDR2 reads YYNGEE. Details on this clone: Its antigen is still unknown.

Original processing methods: Between-group CDR3 differences, defined by clinicopathological status, yielded a distant-metastasis classifier for papillary thyroid cancer. TCRdb reanalyzed the PCR reads with MiXCR. The V and J calls here are based on TCRdb, not the publication. The repertoire holds around 16,000 clones, with 27% as singletons. Specimen: adjacent normal tissue. The chain uses TRBV9 and TRBJ1-2; 9 bases are a match to TRBD1. The TCR comes from a female donor with papillary thyroid cancer or a benign thyroid nodule (not recorded which). Some clones in this sample may be carry-over from other donors' samples. The CDR3 spells CASSPSNRGRISGYTF. The CDR3 nucleotides read TGTGCCAGCAGCCCATCGAACAGGGGGCGTATAAGTGGCTACACCTTC.